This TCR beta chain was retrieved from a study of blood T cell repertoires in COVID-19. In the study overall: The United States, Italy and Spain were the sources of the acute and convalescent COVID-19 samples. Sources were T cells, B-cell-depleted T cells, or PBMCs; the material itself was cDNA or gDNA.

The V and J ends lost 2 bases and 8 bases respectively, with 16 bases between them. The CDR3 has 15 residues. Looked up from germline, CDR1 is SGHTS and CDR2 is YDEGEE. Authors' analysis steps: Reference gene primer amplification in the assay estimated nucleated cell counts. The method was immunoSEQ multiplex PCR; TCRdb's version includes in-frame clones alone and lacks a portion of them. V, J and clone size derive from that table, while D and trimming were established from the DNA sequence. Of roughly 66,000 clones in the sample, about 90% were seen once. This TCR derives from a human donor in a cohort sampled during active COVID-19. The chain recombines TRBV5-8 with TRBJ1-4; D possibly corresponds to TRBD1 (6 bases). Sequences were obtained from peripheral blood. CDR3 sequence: CASSFSGTNGEKLFF. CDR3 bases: TGTGCCAGCAGCTTCTCCGGGACAAACGGCGAAAAACTGTTTTTT. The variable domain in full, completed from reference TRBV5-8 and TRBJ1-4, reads EAGVTQSPTHLIKTRGQQATLRCSPISGHTSVYWYQQALGLGLQFLLWYDEGEERNRGNFPPRFSGRQFPNYSSELNVNALELEDSALYLCASSFSGTNGEKLFFGSGTQLSVL.